What follows describes a single T cell receptor (beta chain). Its antigen remains unidentified. The read gets to within 3 residues of the CDR3 end, and the germline J gene fills in the rest. This entry belongs to a study of T cell clonality in common variable immunodeficiency. Study-wide results and caveats: In common variable immunodeficiency, TCR beta chains reportedly carried fewer deletions and N-nucleotide insertions. TCRbeta clonality was increased in CVID versus healthy controls. What drives increased CVID clonality needs T cell subpopulation sequencing.

The repertoire was sequenced with immunoSEQ multiplex PCR; TCRdb's copy has only in-frame clones and lacks some. Altogether some 19,000 clones were found in the sample, and no singletons occur. All CVID subjects were on immunoglobulin replacement for at least one year. Trimming took 6 bases from V and 9 from J; bases not matched to a gene: 5. CDR3 length equals 12 residues. Germline V gene sequence: CDR1 SEHNR, CDR2 FQNEAQ (reference sequence). The chain couples TRBV7-9 to TRBJ2-1; 7 nucleotides match TRBD2. Specimen: peripheral blood mononuclear cells. The receptor was derived from a human donor with common variable immunodeficiency. CDR3 protein: CASRFAGAEQFF. Partial CDR3 DNA: TGTGCCAGCAGGTTTGCGGGAGCTGAG.